Listed below are T cell receptor beta chains from one sample, sequenced in a study of cytomegalovirus exposure and HLA in healthy donors. The repertoire was sequenced with immunoSEQ multiplex PCR; TCRdb's copy has only in-frame clones and lacks some. The sample comprises roughly 130,000 clones, roughly 80% of which are singletons, and 1% rests with the top ten. Sequencing was carried out using PBMCs. Receptors originate from a man in his forties or fifties in good health and CMV-seronegative. The CDR3 runs from the conserved cysteine through the conserved F or W. D genes are given only for firm matches. Expanded clones get a size class; other rows say once, few or many, or leave the size out.

length,D,size,J,V,DNA,CDR3
17,TRBD1,-,TRBJ1-1,TRBV19,TGTGCCAGTAGTATAGGGTCAGGTGGACAGGTCTACACTGAAGCTTTCTTT,CASSIGSGGQVYTEAFF
14,-,-,TRBJ1-1,TRBV7-6,TGTGCCAGCAGCTTCGCGGACAGGAACACTGAAGCTTTCTTT,CASSFADRNTEAFF
15,TRBD2,-,TRBJ2-1,TRBV6-1,TGTGCCAGCAGTTCGGGACTAGCGGGTTACAATGAGCAGTTCTTC,CASSSGLAGYNEQFF
14,-,-,TRBJ2-7,TRBV6-5,TGTGCCAGCAGATCGACAGGCGGCTCCTACGAGCAGTACTTC,CASRSTGGSYEQYF
17,TRBD1,-,TRBJ2-7,TRBV29-1,TGCAGCGTTGAACTCGGTGTCCCCACAGGGGCGGGCTACGAGCAGTACTTC,CSVELGVPTGAGYEQYF
15,TRBD2,-,TRBJ2-7,TRBV28,TGTGCCAGCAGTTTATTGGTAGCGGGGGCCTACGAGCAGTACTTC,CASSLLVAGAYEQYF
13,-,-,TRBJ2-7,TRBV18,TGTGCCAGCTCACCTTCGGAGTACTACGAGCAGTACTTC,CASSPSEYYEQYF
15,-,-,TRBJ2-7,TRBV19,TGTGCCAGTAGTATAAAACAGGGATTAATCTACGAGCAGTACTTC,CASSIKQGLIYEQYF
16,TRBD1,-,TRBJ2-1,TRBV5-1,TGCGCCAGCAGCTTTCTGCCGGGACAGTCTTCGGATGAGCAGTTCTTC,CASSFLPGQSSDEQFF
13,-,-,TRBJ2-5,TRBV6-1,TGTGCCAGTACCCGCGGGGATTTAGAGACCCAGTACTTC,CASTRGDLETQYF
15,-,few,TRBJ1-2,TRBV2,TGTGCCAGCAGTGAGGGGCAGCCCCTTGTGGTTGGCTACACCTTC,CASSEGQPLVVGYTF
13,-,-,TRBJ2-5,TRBV5-1,TGCGCCAGCAGCACGGACAGTGTGGAGACCCAGTACTTC,CASSTDSVETQYF
14,-,-,TRBJ1-4,TRBV28,TGTGCCAGCAGTTTACCTGGCAGGGGTGAAAAACTGTTTTTT,CASSLPGRGEKLFF
15,TRBD2,-,TRBJ2-1,TRBV5-1,TGCGCCAGCAGCTTCGGGACTAGGGGGTACAATGAGCAGTTCTTC,CASSFGTRGYNEQFF
12,-,-,TRBJ2-1,TRBV7-8,TGTGCCAGCAGCCCTAGTCACAATGAGCAGTTCTTC,CASSPSHNEQFF
13,-,-,TRBJ2-7,TRBV25-1,TGTGCCAGCAGTATTGGTGGCCCCTACGAGCAGTACTTC,CASSIGGPYEQYF
15,-,-,TRBJ2-1,TRBV11-2,TGTGCCAGCAGCTTAGCTGGGGGGGCTTACAATGAGCAGTTCTTC,CASSLAGGAYNEQFF
14,-,-,TRBJ1-4,TRBV4-1,TGCGCCAGCAGCCAAGAGGGACTCAATGAAAAACTGTTTTTT,CASSQEGLNEKLFF
15,TRBD1,few,TRBJ1-2,TRBV6-1,TGTGCCAGCAGGGCTGAACTGGGACAGGTTGGTGGCTACACCTTC,CASRAELGQVGGYTF